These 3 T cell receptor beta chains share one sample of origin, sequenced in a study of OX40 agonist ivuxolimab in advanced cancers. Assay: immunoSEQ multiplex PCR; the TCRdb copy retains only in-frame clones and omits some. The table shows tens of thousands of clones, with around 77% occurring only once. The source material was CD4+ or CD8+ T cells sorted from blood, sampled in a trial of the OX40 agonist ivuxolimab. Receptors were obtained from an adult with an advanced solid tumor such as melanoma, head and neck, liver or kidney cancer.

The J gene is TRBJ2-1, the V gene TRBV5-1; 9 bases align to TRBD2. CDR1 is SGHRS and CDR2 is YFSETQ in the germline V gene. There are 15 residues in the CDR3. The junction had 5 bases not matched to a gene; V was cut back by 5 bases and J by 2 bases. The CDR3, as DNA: TGCGCCAGCAGTGCTAGCGGGGCTACCTACAATGAGCAGTTCTTC. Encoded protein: CASSASGATYNEQFF.

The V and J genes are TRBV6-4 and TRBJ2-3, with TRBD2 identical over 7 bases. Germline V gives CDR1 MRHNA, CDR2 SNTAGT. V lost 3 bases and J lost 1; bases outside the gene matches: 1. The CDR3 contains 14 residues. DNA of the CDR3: TGTGCCAGCAGTGAACGGGGGGGCACAGATACGCAGTATTTT. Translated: CASSERGGTDTQYF.

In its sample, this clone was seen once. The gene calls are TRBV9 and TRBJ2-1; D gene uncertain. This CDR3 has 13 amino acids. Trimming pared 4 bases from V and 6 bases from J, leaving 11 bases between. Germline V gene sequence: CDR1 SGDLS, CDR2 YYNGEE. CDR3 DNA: TGTGCCAGCAGCCACCCTTGGGGCAATGAGCAGTTCTTC. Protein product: CASSHPWGNEQFF. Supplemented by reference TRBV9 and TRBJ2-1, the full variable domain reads DSGVTQTPKHLITATGQRVTLRCSPRSGDLSVYWYQQSLDQGLQFLIQYYNGEERAKGNILERFSAQQFPDLHSELNLSSLELGDSALYFCASSHPWGNEQFFGPGTRLTVL.